These 12 T cell receptor beta chains came from one sample sequenced in a study of blood T cell repertoires in COVID-19. Assay used: immunoSEQ multiplex PCR; TCRdb lists only in-frame clones, some missing. The sample carries about 180,000 clones, roughly 86% recorded once. Material: PBMCs or T cells enriched from blood (not recorded which). The receptors were sampled from a woman aged 25 to 39 who had recovered from COVID-19.

Concerning this clone: At one boundary the junction diverges from the germline segment, which might be a read error. The V gene is TRBV5-3, the J gene TRBJ1-6; D not resolved. TRBV5-3 has ORF status, its function being uncertain. The CDR3 has 8 residues. The CDR3 loop is CARSLPSF. CDR3 sequence (DNA): TGTGCCAGAAGCTTGCCCTCCTTT.

V is TRBV19 and J is TRBJ2-2, with 11 bases fitting TRBD1. Germline trimming cut 8 bases from V and 5 bases from J; bases unmatched to any gene: 7. This CDR3 has 15 residues. Germline CDR1 is LNHDA and CDR2 is SQIVND (reference sequence). CDR3 sequence (DNA): TGTGCCAGTTCACCGGGGACAGGGGGAACCGGGGAGCTGTTTTTT. It codes for CASSPGTGGTGELFF.

The chain recombines TRBV5-1 with TRBJ2-1, with D hard to call. V shed 4 bases and J shed 0 bases, with 11 bases lying between them. From germline, CDR1 is SGHRS and CDR2 YFSETQ. The CDR3 length is 15 residues. CDR3 sequence reads: CASSSDRSSYNEQFF. In DNA form, the CDR3 reads TGCGCCAGCAGCAGTGATAGAAGCTCCTACAATGAGCAGTTCTTC. Full variable domain (remainder filled in from reference TRBV5-1 and TRBJ2-1): KAGVTQTPRYLIKTRGQQVTLSCSPISGHRSVSWYQQTPGQGLQFLFEYFSETQRNKGNFPGRFSGRQFSNSRSEMNVSTLELGDSALYLCASSSDRSSYNEQFFGPGTRLTVL.

The chain carries TRBV4-2 and TRBJ2-1; 7 bases agree with TRBD1. The CDR3 loop spans 18 amino acids. Unmatched junction bases numbered 15, after V lost 3 bases and J lost 4 bases. The germline CDR1 and CDR2 sequences are LGHNA and YNFKEQ. The CDR3 sequence is CASSQDLPGQIPYNEQFF. The CDR3 DNA is TGTGCCAGCAGCCAGGACTTACCGGGACAGATACCTTACAATGAGCAGTTCTTC.

The chain recombines TRBV28 with TRBJ2-2; 16 positions agree with TRBD2. The CDR3 totals 19 residues. J gave up 5 bases and V 1 base, and 7 bases lay outside the gene matches. Looked up from germline, CDR1 is MDHEN and CDR2 is SYDVKM. CDR3 bases: TGTGCCAGCAGTTTATCCGGGACTAGCGGGAGGGCCAGAACCGGGGAGCTGTTTTTT. This sequence encodes CASSLSGTSGRARTGELFF.

The J gene is TRBJ2-3, the V gene TRBV5-6; 14 positions match TRBD2. Germline V CDR1 and CDR2: SGHDT, YYEEEE. Unmatched junction bases numbered 2, after V lost 0 bases and J lost 5 bases. This CDR3 has 16 amino acids. Written as DNA, the CDR3 is TGTGCCAGCAGCTTGGGACTAGCGGGAGGGGTAGATACGCAGTATTTT. Protein product: CASSLGLAGGVDTQYF.

The chain employs TRBV5-6 and TRBJ2-2; 9 bases map to TRBD2. The CDR3 length is 17 residues. Per the germline V gene, CDR1 is SGHDT and CDR2 is YYEEEE. J was trimmed by 1 base and V by 3 bases; bases with no gene match: 7. The CDR3 region has the DNA TGTGCCAGCAGCTCGATTAGACTAGCGGAGAACACCGGGGAGCTGTTTTTT. Its protein product is CASSSIRLAENTGELFF. The full variable domain, rest sourced from reference TRBV5-6 and TRBJ2-2, is DAGVTQSPTHLIKTRGQQVTLRCSPKSGHDTVSWYQQALGQGPQFIFQYYEEEERQRGNFPDRFSGHQFPNYSSELNVNALLLGDSALYLCASSSIRLAENTGELFFGEGSRLTVL.

This clone was found once. V and J are TRBV5-1 and TRBJ2-3, with TRBD2 matching 7 bases. CDR1 SGHRS and CDR2 YFSETQ come from the germline V gene. The CDR3 runs 14 residues. Unmatched junction bases numbered 5, after V lost 5 bases and J lost 2 bases. The CDR3 nucleotides read TGCGCCAGCAGTTTAGGGACTATCACAGATACGCAGTATTTT. It yields the protein CASSLGTITDTQYF.

The chain combines TRBV10-3 with TRBJ1-1, with TRBD1 as a possible D gene (5 bases). Trimming stripped 10 bases from V and 4 bases from J, with 19 bases between. The CDR3 runs 14 residues. Germline-derived CDR1 and CDR2 are ENHRY and SYGVKD. This CDR3 is CATRAGTVSTEAFF. The CDR3, as DNA: TGTGCCACCAGGGCGGGGACTGTTAGCACTGAAGCTTTCTTT.

The gene calls are TRBV11-2 and TRBJ2-5, with a possible D match to TRBD1 (5 bases). V dropped 1 base and J dropped 4 bases, with 10 bases sitting between them. CDR3 size: 14 residues. CDR1 SGHAT and CDR2 FQNNGV come from the germline V gene. DNA of the CDR3: TGTGCCAGCAGCTTAGGAGACAGCAGAGAGACCCAGTACTTC. As protein: CASSLGDSRETQYF.

The table lists this clone with a count of one. The chain recombines TRBV20-1 with TRBJ2-3; D is perhaps TRBD1 (5 bases). Germline assignment: CDR1 DFQATT and CDR2 SNEGSKA (reference sequence). This CDR3 is 13 amino acids long. V was shortened by 3 bases and J by 5 bases, with 12 bases between the two germline ends. This CDR3 is CSASRQGRDTQYF. The CDR3 region has the DNA TGCAGTGCTAGTAGGCAGGGCAGAGATACGCAGTATTTT.

The chain has TRBV28 and TRBJ2-7; D not certain. Trimming took off 2 bases at V and 2 bases at J, with 19 bases between the two ends. Germline assignment: CDR1 MDHEN and CDR2 SYDVKM. The CDR3 has 17 amino acids. The CDR3 region has the DNA TGTGCCAGCAGTTTACCCCTTAGGAAGGAGCCCCCCTACGAGCAGTACTTC. Its translation: CASSLPLRKEPPYEQYF. Full variable domain (missing parts from reference TRBV28 and TRBJ2-7): DVKVTQSSRYLVKRTGEKVFLECVQDMDHENMFWYRQDPGLGLRLIYFSYDVKMKEKGDIPEGYSVSREKKERFSLILESASTNQTSMYLCASSLPLRKEPPYEQYFGPGTRLTVT.